The clone carrying this TCR beta chain was observed many times. No antigen is known for it. It was 8.5 to 10 ml of fresh peripheral blood that supplied the PBMCs. This entry is derived from a study of T cells in Graves' hyperthyroidism and ophthalmopathy. Study-wide results and caveats: Progression to ophthalmopathy was predicted a median of 6.5 months early.

Germline CDR1 is SGHTA and CDR2 is FQGTGA. The CDR3 consists of 14 residues. Trimming pared 0 bases from V and 7 bases from J, leaving 12 bases between. The CDR3 regions of TCR beta were amplified from RNA transcripts. RT-PCR in the first round (using the HTBI primer set) targeted the TCR CDR3. TCRdb reanalysed the multiplex PCR reads using MiXCR and keeps one entry per CDR3 protein. Seen here are about 520,000 distinct CDR3 sequences, roughly 24% observed once, and the top ten hold about 11%. The sample was blood. J is TRBJ1-1 and V is TRBV7-3, with D unresolved. This TCR was recovered from a woman aged 25-40 years with Graves' ophthalmopathy. The CDR3 bases are TGTGCCAGCAGCTTAACAGGGCCTACGGTTGAAGCTTTCTTT. Protein sequence: CASSLTGPTVEAFF.